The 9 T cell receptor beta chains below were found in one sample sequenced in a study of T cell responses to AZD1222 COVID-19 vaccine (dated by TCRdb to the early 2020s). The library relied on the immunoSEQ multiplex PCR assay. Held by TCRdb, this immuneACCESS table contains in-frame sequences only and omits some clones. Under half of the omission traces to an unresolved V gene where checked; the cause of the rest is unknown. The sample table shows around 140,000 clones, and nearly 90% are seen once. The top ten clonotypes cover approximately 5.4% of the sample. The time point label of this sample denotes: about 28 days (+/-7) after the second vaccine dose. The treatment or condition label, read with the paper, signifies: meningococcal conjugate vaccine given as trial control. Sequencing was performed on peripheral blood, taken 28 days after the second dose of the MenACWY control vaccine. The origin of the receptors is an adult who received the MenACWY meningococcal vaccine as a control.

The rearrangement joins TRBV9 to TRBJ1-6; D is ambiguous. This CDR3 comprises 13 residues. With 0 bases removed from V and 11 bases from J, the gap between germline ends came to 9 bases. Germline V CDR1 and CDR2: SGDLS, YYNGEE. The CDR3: CASSVDLEAPLHF. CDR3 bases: TGTGCCAGCAGCGTAGACCTGGAAGCACCCCTCCACTTT.

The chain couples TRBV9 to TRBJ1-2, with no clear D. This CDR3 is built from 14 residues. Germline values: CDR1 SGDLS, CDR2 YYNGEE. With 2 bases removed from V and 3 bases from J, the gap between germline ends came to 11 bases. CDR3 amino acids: CASSVGIRDYGYTF. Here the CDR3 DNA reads TGTGCCAGCAGCGTTGGTATCCGAGACTATGGCTACACCTTC. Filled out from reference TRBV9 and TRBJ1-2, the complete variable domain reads DSGVTQTPKHLITATGQRVTLRCSPRSGDLSVYWYQQSLDQGLQFLIQYYNGEERAKGNILERFSAQQFPDLHSELNLSSLELGDSALYFCASSVGIRDYGYTFGSGTRLTVV.

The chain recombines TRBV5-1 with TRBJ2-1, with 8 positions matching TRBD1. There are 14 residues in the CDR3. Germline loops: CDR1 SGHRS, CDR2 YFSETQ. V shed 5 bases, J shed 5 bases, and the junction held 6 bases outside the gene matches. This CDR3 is CASRQGQVNNEQFF. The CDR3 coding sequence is TGCGCCAGCAGGCAGGGACAGGTCAACAATGAGCAGTTCTTC.

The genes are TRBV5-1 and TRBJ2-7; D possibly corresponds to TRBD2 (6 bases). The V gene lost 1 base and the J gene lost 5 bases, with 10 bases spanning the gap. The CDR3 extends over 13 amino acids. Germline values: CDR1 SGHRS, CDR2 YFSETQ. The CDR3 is CASSLRGNHEQYF. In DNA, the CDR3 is TGCGCCAGCAGCTTGCGGGGGAACCACGAGCAGTACTTC.

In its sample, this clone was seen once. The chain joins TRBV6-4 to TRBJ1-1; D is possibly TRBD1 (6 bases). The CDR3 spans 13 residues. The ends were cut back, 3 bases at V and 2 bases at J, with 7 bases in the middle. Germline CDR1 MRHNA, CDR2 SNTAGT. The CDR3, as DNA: TGTGCCAGCAGTGAGGACAGAAACACTGAAGCTTTCTTT. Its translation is CASSEDRNTEAFF.

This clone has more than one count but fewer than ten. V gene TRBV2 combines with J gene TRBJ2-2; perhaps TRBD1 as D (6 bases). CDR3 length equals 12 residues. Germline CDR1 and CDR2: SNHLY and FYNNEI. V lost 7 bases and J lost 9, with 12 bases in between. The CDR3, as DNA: TGTGCCAGCACCTCCAGGGGATGGGAGCTGTTTTTT. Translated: CASTSRGWELFF.

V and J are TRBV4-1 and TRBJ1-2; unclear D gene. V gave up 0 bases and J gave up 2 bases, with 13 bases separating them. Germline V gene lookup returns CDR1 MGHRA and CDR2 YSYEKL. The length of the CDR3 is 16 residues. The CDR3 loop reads CASSQEGVRGNYGYTF. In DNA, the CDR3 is TGCGCCAGCAGCCAAGAGGGTGTACGGGGAAACTATGGCTACACCTTC.

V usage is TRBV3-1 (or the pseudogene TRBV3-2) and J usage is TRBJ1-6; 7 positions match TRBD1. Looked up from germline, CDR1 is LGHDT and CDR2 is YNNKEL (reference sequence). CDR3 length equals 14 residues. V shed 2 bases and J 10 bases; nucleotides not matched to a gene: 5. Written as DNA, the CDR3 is TGTGCCAGCAGCCAAACCGACAGGGACTCACCCCTCCACTTT. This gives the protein CASSQTDRDSPLHF.

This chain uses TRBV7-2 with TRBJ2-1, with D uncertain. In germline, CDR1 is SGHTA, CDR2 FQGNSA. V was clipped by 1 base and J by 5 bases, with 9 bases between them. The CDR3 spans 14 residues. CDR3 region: CASSLGGLNNEQFF. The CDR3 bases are TGTGCCAGCAGCTTAGGTGGTTTGAACAATGAGCAGTTCTTC.